Sequencing of this TCR beta chain was carried out in a study of shared clonotypes between healthy human individuals. Method: immunoSEQ multiplex PCR; TCRdb's copy keeps in-frame clones and lacks some. The table lists a few million clones, more than 80% of them singletons, with 0.39% in the top ten. CD45RA+ naive and CD45RA-negative memory subsets were separated from CD4+ cells. This clone is a singleton in its sample. Material: naive CD4+ T cells from PBMCs. Subset described: CD45RA+ positively selected. This clonotype was sampled from a man younger than 35 in good health. Some clones in this sample may be carry-over from other donors' samples.

The DNA for the CDR3 is TGTGCCAGCAGCTTTCAGGCCAGATACAATGAGCAGTTCTTC. Translation gives CASSFQARYNEQFF. The chain has TRBV11-1 and TRBJ2-1, with no clear D. With 3 bases removed from V and 4 bases from J, the gap between germline ends came to 10 bases. CDR3 size: 14 residues. Germline-derived CDR1 and CDR2 are SGHAT and FQDESV (reference sequence).